Each of the 8 T cell receptor beta chains below was sequenced from the same sample in a study of blood T cell repertoires in COVID-19. Produced via immunoSEQ multiplex PCR; TCRdb's table is partial and in-frame only. This table has 130,000 to 150,000 clones, less than 90% appearing once. The material sequenced was peripheral blood. The receptors were sampled from a human donor in a cohort sampled during active COVID-19.

This clone was seen more than once but under ten times. V and J are TRBV10-3 and TRBJ1-2; 7 nucleotides match TRBD1. The CDR3 sequence is 18 residues long. Germline loops: CDR1 ENHRY, CDR2 SYGVKD. The ends lost 2 bases at V and 0 bases at J; junction bases unmatched: 12. In nucleotides, the CDR3 is TGTGCCATCAGTGAGAGTTGGGACAGACCTATAGCTAACTATGGCTACACCTTC. Its translation: CAISESWDRPIANYGYTF.

The chain links TRBV15 to TRBJ1-4, with a possible D match to TRBD1 (5 bases). There are 15 residues in the CDR3. V lost 0 bases, J lost 8 bases, and 13 bases lay in between. CDR1 is LNHNV and CDR2 is YYDKDF in the germline V gene (reference sequence). The CDR3: CATSRDKGNNEKLFF. The DNA of the CDR3 is TGTGCCACCAGCAGAGATAAGGGGAACAACGAAAAACTGTTTTTT.

The chain joins TRBV18 to TRBJ1-2; 8 bases are a match to TRBD1. The CDR3 loop spans 15 amino acids. The germline gives CDR1 KGHSH, CDR2 LQKENI. J lost 8 bases, V lost 3 bases, and 11 bases had no gene match. The chain's CDR3 is CASSPSSQGAGGYTF. CDR3 bases: TGTGCCAGCTCACCTTCCAGTCAGGGGGCTGGGGGCTACACCTTC. Complete variable domain (other parts from reference TRBV18 and TRBJ1-2): NAGVMQNPRHLVRRRGQEARLRCSPMKGHSHVYWYRQLPEEGLKFMVYLQKENIIDESGMPKERFSAEFPKEGPSILRIQQVVRGDSAAYFCASSPSSQGAGGYTFGSGTRLTVV.

This clone was recorded a few times. The chain carries TRBV14 and TRBJ2-2; 14 bases map to TRBD2. The junction had 4 bases not matched to a gene; V was cut back by 3 bases and J by 7 bases. The V gene's germline CDR1 is SGHDN and CDR2 FVKESK. The CDR3 extends over 16 amino acids. CDR3: CASSHLGLAGVGELFF. The CDR3 DNA is TGTGCCAGCAGCCATTTGGGACTAGCGGGGGTCGGGGAGCTGTTTTTT.

The V and J genes are TRBV7-8 and TRBJ2-2; 8 bases line up with TRBD2. This CDR3 region has 16 residues. From germline, CDR1 is SGHVS and CDR2 FQNEAQ. J gave up 1 base and V 4 bases, and 5 bases lay outside the gene matches. CDR3 coding DNA: TGTGCCAGCAGCTCATTGAGCGGGGGGAACACCGGGGAGCTGTTTTTT. This sequence encodes CASSSLSGGNTGELFF. The whole variable domain, filled in from reference TRBV7-8 and TRBJ2-2, reads GAGVSQSPRYKVAKRGQDVALRCDPISGHVSLFWYQQALGQGPEFLTYFQNEAQLDKSGLPSDRFFAERPEGSVSTLKIQRTQQEDSAVYLCASSSLSGGNTGELFFGEGSRLTVL.

The J gene is TRBJ2-7, the V gene TRBV18, with 9 bases identical to TRBD2. V gave up 0 bases and J gave up 4 bases; unmatched junction bases: 10. The CDR3 spans 17 residues. Germline values: CDR1 KGHSH, CDR2 LQKENI. The CDR3 region has the DNA TGTGCCAGCTCACCACCTAGCGGGGGCCCCCGGGGATACGAGCAGTACTTC. Protein sequence: CASSPPSGGPRGYEQYF.

This clone was seen only a few times. The J gene is TRBJ2-1, the V gene TRBV7-8; 7 bases line up with TRBD2. Germline-derived CDR1 and CDR2 are SGHVS and FQNEAQ. With 3 bases clipped from V and 1 base from J, the junction kept 6 bases outside the gene matches. The CDR3 length is 16 residues. CDR3 bases: TGTGCCAGCAGCTTGGGGCGGACTAGGTCCTACAATGAGCAGTTCTTC. Protein sequence: CASSLGRTRSYNEQFF.

The chain links TRBV6-4 to TRBJ2-2, with 11 bases aligning to TRBD2. V was pared by 4 bases and J by 4 bases, with 5 bases of the junction left unmatched. This CDR3 has 16 amino acids. CDR1 and CDR2 from the germline V gene are MRHNA and SNTAGT. The CDR3 region has the DNA TGTGCCAGCAGTGCACTAGCGGGGGATACCACCGGGGAGCTGTTTTTT. Amino acids: CASSALAGDTTGELFF.